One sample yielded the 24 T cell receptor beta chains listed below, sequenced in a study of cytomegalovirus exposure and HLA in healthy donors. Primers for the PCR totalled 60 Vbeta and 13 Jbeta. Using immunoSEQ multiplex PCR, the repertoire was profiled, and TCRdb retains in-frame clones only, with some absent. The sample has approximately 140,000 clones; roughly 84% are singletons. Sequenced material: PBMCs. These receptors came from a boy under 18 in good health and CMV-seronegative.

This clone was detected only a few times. The CDR3 region is CASSYVVAGGEQYF. The CDR3, as DNA: TGTGCCAGCAGTTACGTCGTAGCGGGAGGTGAGCAGTACTTC. The chain links TRBV6-5 to TRBJ2-7, with TRBD2 matching 10 bases. V gave up 2 bases and J gave up 7 bases; unmatched junction bases: 5. The germline CDR1 and CDR2 sequences are MNHEY and SVGAGI. CDR3 length equals 14 residues.

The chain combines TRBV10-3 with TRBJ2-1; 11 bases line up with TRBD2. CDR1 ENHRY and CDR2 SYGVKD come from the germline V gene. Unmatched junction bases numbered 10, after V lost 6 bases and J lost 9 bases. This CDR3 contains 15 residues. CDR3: CAIRLAGERSGEQFF. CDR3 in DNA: TGTGCCATCAGACTAGCGGGAGAAAGGTCGGGTGAGCAGTTCTTC.

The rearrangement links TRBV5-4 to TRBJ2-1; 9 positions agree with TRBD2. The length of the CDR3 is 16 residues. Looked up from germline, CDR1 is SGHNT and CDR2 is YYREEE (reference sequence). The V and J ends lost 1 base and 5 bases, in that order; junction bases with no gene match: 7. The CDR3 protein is CASSLLSSGENNEQFF. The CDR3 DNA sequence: TGTGCCAGCAGCTTGTTGTCTAGCGGGGAAAACAATGAGCAGTTCTTC.

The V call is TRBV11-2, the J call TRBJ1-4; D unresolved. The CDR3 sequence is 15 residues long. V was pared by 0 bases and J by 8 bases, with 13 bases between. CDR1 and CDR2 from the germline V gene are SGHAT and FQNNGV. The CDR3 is CASSLDLRVGEKLFF. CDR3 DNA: TGTGCCAGCAGCTTAGACCTGCGGGTAGGGGAAAAACTGTTTTTT.

CDR3 residues: CSAPGQTEAFF. CDR3 DNA: TGCAGTGCCCCTGGACAAACTGAAGCTTTCTTT. The chain uses TRBV20-1 and TRBJ1-1; D possibly corresponds to TRBD1 (5 bases). CDR3 size: 11 residues. The V gene lost 6 bases and the J gene lost 5 bases, with 10 bases spanning the gap. Germline V CDR1 and CDR2: DFQATT, SNEGSKA (reference sequence).

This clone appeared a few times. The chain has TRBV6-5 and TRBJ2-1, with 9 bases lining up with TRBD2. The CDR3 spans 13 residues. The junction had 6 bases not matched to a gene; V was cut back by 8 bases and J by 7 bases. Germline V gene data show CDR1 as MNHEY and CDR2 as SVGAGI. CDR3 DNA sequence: TGTGCCAGCCTAGCGGGAAGCGGGAATGAGCAGTTCTTC. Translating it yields CASLAGSGNEQFF.

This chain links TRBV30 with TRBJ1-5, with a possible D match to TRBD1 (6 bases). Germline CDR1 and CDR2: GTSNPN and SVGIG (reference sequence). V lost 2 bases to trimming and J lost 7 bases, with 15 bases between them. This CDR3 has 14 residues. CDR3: CAWSIGGAGQPQHF. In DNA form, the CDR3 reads TGTGCCTGGAGTATCGGGGGGGCCGGACAGCCCCAGCATTTT.

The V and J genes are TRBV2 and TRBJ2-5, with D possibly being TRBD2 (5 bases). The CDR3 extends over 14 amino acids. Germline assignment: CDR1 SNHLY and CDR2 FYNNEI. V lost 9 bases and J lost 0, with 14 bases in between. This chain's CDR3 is CARRVDGNQETQYF. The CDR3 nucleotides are TGTGCCAGGAGGGTCGATGGGAACCAAGAGACCCAGTACTTC.

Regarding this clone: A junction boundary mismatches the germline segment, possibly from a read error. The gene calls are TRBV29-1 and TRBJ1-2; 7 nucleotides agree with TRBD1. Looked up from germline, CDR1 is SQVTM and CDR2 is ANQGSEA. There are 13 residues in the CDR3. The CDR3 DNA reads TGCAGCGCGAAAACAGGGGTGAACTATGGCTACCCCTTC. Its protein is CSAKTGVNYGYPF.

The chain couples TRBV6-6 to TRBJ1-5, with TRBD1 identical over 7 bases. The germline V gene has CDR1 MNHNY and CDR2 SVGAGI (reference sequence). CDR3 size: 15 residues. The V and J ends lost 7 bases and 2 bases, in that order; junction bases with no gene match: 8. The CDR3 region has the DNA TGTGCCAGCACCTCGACAGGGATCGGCAATCAGCCCCAGCATTTT. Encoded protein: CASTSTGIGNQPQHF.

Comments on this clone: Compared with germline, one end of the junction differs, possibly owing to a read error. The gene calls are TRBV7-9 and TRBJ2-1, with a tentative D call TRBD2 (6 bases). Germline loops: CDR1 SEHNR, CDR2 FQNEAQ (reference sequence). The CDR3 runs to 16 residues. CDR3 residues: CSSSTRAPGLNNEQFF. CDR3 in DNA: TGTTCCAGCAGCACTAGAGCCCCGGGACTTAACAATGAGCAGTTCTTC.

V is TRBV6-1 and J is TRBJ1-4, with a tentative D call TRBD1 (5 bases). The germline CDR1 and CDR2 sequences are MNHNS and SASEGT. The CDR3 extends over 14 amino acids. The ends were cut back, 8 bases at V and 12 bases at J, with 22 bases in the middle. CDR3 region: CASLWPAGQGELFF. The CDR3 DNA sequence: TGTGCCAGCCTCTGGCCCGCGGGGCAGGGAGAACTGTTTTTT.

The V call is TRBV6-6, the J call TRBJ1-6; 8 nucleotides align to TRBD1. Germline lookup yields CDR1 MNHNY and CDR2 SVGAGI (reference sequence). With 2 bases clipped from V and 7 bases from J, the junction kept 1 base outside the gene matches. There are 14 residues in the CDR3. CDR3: CASSYDRGNSPLHF. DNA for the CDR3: TGTGCCAGCAGTTACGACAGGGGCAATTCACCCCTCCACTTT.

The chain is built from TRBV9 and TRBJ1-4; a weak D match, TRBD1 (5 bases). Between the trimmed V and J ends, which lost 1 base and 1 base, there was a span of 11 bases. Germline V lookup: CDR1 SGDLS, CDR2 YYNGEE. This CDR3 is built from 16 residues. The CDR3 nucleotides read TGTGCCAGCAGCGTAAGGCAGGGCGGAACTAATGAAAAACTGTTTTTT. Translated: CASSVRQGGTNEKLFF. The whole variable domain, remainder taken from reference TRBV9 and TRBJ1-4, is DSGVTQTPKHLITATGQRVTLRCSPRSGDLSVYWYQQSLDQGLQFLIQYYNGEERAKGNILERFSAQQFPDLHSELNLSSLELGDSALYFCASSVRQGGTNEKLFFGSGTQLSVL.

The CDR3 DNA reads TGTGCCAGCAGATTGACAGAGAAAAAAGAGACCCAGTACTTC. As protein: CASRLTEKKETQYF. V usage is TRBV6-5 and J usage is TRBJ2-5, with D possibly being TRBD1 (5 bases). Germline V gene data show CDR1 as MNHEY and CDR2 as SVGAGI. The CDR3 is made up of 14 amino acids. V dropped 6 bases and J dropped 3 bases, with 14 bases sitting between them.

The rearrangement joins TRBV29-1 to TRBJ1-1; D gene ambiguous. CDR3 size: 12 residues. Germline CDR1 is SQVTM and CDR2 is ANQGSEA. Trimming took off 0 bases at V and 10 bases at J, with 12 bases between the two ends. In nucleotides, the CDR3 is TGCAGCGTTGAAGAGAGCAGCGGTGGAGCTTTCTTT. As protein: CSVEESSGGAFF.

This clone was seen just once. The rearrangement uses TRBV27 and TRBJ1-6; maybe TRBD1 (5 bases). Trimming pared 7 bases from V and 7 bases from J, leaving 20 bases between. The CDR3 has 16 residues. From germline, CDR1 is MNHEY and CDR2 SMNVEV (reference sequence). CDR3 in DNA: TGTGCCAGCAACGCCATCACAGGCGGTTTGAATTCACCCCTCCACTTT. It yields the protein CASNAITGGLNSPLHF.

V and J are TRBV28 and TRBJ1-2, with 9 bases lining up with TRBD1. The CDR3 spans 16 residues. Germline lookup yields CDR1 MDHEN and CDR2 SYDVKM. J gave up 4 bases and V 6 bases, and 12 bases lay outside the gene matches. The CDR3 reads CASSPGRATGGYGYTF. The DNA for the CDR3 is TGTGCCAGCAGCCCAGGCAGGGCGACAGGGGGCTATGGCTACACCTTC.

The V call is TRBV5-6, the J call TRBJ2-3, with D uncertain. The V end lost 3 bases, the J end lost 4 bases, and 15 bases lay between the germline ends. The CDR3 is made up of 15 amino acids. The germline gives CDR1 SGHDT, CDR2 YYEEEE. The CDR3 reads CASSSVPTGADTQYF. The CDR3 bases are TGTGCCAGCAGCTCGGTCCCAACTGGTGCAGATACGCAGTATTTT.

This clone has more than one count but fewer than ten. CDR3 loop: CASSREGMNTEAFF. DNA of the CDR3: TGTGCCAGCAGCCGAGAGGGCATGAACACTGAAGCTTTCTTT. The chain uses TRBV7-9 and TRBJ1-1; no definite D call. Germline values: CDR1 SEHNR, CDR2 FQNEAQ (reference sequence). V was pared by 5 bases and J by 0 bases, with 10 bases between. The CDR3 is made up of 14 amino acids.

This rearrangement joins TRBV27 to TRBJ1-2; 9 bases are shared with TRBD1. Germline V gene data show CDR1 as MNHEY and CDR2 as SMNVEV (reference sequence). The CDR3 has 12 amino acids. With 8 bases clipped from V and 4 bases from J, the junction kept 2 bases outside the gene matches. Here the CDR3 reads CASRDRAYGYTF. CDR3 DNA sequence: TGTGCCAGCCGGGACAGGGCCTATGGCTACACCTTC.

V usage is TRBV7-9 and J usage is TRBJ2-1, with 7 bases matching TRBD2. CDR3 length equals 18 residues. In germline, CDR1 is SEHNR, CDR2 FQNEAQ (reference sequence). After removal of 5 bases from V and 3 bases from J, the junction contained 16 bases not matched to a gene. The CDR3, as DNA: TGTGCCAGCAGCCTTGGTTTCCCCGGGAGCGGGAACTACAATGAGCAGTTCTTC. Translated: CASSLGFPGSGNYNEQFF.

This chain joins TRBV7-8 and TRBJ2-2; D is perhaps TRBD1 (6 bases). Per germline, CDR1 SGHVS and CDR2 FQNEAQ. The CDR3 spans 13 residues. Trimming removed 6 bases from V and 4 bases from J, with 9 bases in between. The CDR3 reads CASSLQGTGELFF. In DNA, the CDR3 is TGTGCCAGCAGTTTACAGGGCACCGGGGAGCTGTTTTTT.

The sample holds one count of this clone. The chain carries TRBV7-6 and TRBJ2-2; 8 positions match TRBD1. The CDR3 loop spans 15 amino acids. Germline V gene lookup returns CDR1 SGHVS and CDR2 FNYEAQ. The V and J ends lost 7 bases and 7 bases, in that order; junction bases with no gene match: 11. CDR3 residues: CASNRGQGRFGELFF. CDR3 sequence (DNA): TGTGCCAGCAATAGAGGACAGGGTCGATTCGGGGAGCTGTTTTTT.